Reported below is one T cell receptor (beta chain). This specimen comes from a study of blood T cell repertoires in COVID-19. Across the whole study: Sites across the United States, Italy and Spain contributed samples from acute and convalescent COVID-19. PBMCs, B-cell-depleted T cells, or T cells were the source of the cDNA or gDNA that made up the material.

Sequenced by immunoSEQ multiplex PCR; TCRdb stores in-frame clones only, minus some. The table has around 270,000 clones, around 90% seen once. This CDR3 has 15 amino acids. Germline-derived CDR1 and CDR2 are SGHNT and YYREEE (reference sequence). V shed 5 bases, J shed 5 bases, and the junction held 9 bases outside the gene matches. Adults between about 18 and 89 years of age took part from under 30 US areas. Up to 2 weeks before entering the study, exposed participants had met a COVID-19 case. The sample was PBMCs or T cells enriched from blood (not recorded which). The V and J genes are TRBV5-4 and TRBJ1-2, with TRBD1 matching over 10 bases. The source of this sequence is a woman in her thirties or forties who had been exposed to COVID-19. The CDR3 sequence: CASSRDRGLTYGYTF. The DNA of the CDR3 is TGTGCCAGCAGTCGGGACAGGGGCCTTACTTATGGCTACACCTTC.